The sequence of this T cell receptor (beta chain) was determined in a study of regulatory and conventional T cells in RAG deficiency. Conventional CD4+ T cells were sorted from blood as CD25-low CD127-high cells. The assay was immunoSEQ multiplex PCR, and TCRdb's table has in-frame clones only and misses some. Of about 46,000 clones in the sample, approximately 90% were seen once. Germline-derived CDR1 and CDR2 are GTSNPN and SVGIG (reference sequence). Trimming removed 2 bases at V and 0 bases at J, with 6 bases between. CDR3 length: 13 amino acids. Study outcomes and limitations: In Omenn syndrome, Treg and Tconv repertoires overlapped >75%. Compared with controls, unique Treg TCR beta sequences dropped about 97-fold in Omenn syndrome and CID/AS.

On this clone itself: Its specificity is not known.

These same records also appear under a second study, on regulatory T cells. According to that study: Amplification used 52 TRBV primers and 13 TRBJ primers. Regulatory T cells showed the strongest V-J pair restriction and V/J gene skewing among patient repertoires.

Material: CD4+ effector T cells sorted from blood. The chain combines TRBV30 with TRBJ2-3; D is unresolved. The receptor comes from a human donor in good health. In nucleotides, the CDR3 is TGTGCCTGGAGTAGGGCTAGCACAGATACGCAGTATTTT. This gives the protein CAWSRASTDTQYF.